These 27 T cell receptor beta chains were sequenced from one sample in a study of T cell responses to AZD1222 COVID-19 vaccine. Measured with immunoSEQ multiplex PCR; TCRdb has only the in-frame clones, and not every one. The sample holds 100,000 to 120,000 clones; around 89% are singletons and the top ten take under 6.5%. Sequenced here: peripheral blood, sampled 28 days after the second AZD1222 dose. Source of these receptors: an adult who received the AZD1222 COVID-19 vaccine.

This clone was detected only once. The chain carries TRBV7-5 and TRBJ1-5; the table's D call, TRBD1, was not checked against the DNA. TRBV7-5 is deemed a pseudogene. This CDR3 is 17 amino acids long. The CDR3 DNA reads as TGTGCCAGAAGCTTAGATGGACAGGGGGAAAGCAATCAGCCCCAGCATTTT. Translating gives CARSLDGQGESNQPQHF.

The gene calls are TRBV2 and TRBJ1-1; D is possibly TRBD1 (6 bases). The CDR3 sequence is 12 residues long. Germline CDR1 reads SNHLY; CDR2 reads FYNNEI. Trimming shortened V by 7 bases and J by 6 bases, and 12 bases separated the two germline ends. The CDR3 reads CASTLAGAEAFF. For the CDR3, the DNA is TGTGCCAGCACTTTGGCAGGGGCTGAAGCTTTCTTT.

This sequence joins TRBV5-1 and TRBJ1-6; TRBD1 matches at 9 bases. The germline gives CDR1 SGHRS, CDR2 YFSETQ. The length of the CDR3 is 15 residues. The V and J ends lost 0 bases and 7 bases, in that order; junction bases with no gene match: 2. The CDR3 spells CASSLVGQGNSPLHF. CDR3 DNA: TGCGCCAGCAGCTTGGTGGGACAGGGAAATTCACCCCTCCACTTT.

This chain connects TRBV28 to TRBJ2-1; 12 positions match TRBD1. V dropped 6 bases and J dropped 7; count of bases not matched to a gene: 7. CDR3 length: 15 amino acids. Germline V gives CDR1 MDHEN, CDR2 SYDVKM. CDR3: CASRRDRGRVNEQFF. Written as DNA, the CDR3 is TGTGCCAGCAGAAGGGACAGGGGGCGCGTTAATGAGCAGTTCTTC.

V and J are TRBV7-9 and TRBJ1-1; 8 bases are a match to TRBD1. CDR1 is SEHNR, CDR2 FQNEAQ, per germline (reference sequence). V shed 1 base and J 4 bases; nucleotides not matched to a gene: 5. This CDR3 contains 15 residues. Written as DNA, the CDR3 is TGTGCCAGCAGCTTAGAGGACAGGGTGGGCACTGAAGCTTTCTTT. Its translation: CASSLEDRVGTEAFF.

This clone turned up a few times. CDR3 region: CASSEVVGVGNQPQHF. CDR3 DNA: TGTGCCAGCAGTGAAGTCGTGGGTGTCGGCAATCAGCCCCAGCATTTT. This chain connects TRBV2 to TRBJ1-5; D unclear. This CDR3 is built from 16 residues. Trimming stripped 1 base from V and 2 bases from J, with 12 bases between. Germline CDR1 and CDR2: SNHLY and FYNNEI.

The rearrangement joins TRBV6-5 to TRBJ1-5; the match to TRBD1 covers 7 bases. CDR1 and CDR2 (germline): MNHEY, SVGAGI. The trim removed 4 bases at V and 6 bases at J, leaving 6 bases unmatched. The CDR3 length is 14 residues. The CDR3 coding sequence is TGTGCCAGCAGTTTCGACAGGGCCGTTCAGCCCCAGCATTTT. It translates to CASSFDRAVQPQHF.

A single count supports this clone. The chain uses TRBV21-1 and TRBJ2-1; TRBD2 is the table's D call and was not checked against the DNA. TRBV21-1 is assigned pseudogene status. The CDR3 contains 13 residues. The CDR3 DNA reads TGTGCCAGCAGCCAACAGCGGGTCAATGAGCAGTTCTTC. Amino acids: CASSQQRVNEQFF.

The V gene is TRBV7-2, the J gene TRBJ2-7, with 10 bases fitting TRBD2. The CDR3 sequence is 18 residues long. In germline, CDR1 is SGHTA, CDR2 FQGNSA. V lost 3 bases to trimming and J lost 1 base; unmatched junction nucleotides: 12. CDR3 residues: CASSFDLSGGTVSYEQYF. The CDR3 nucleotides are TGTGCCAGCAGCTTCGATCTTAGCGGGGGGACAGTGTCCTACGAGCAGTACTTC.

The chain links TRBV5-1 to TRBJ2-1; 13 bases align to TRBD2. The CDR3 consists of 18 residues. Germline V gene lookup returns CDR1 SGHRS and CDR2 YFSETQ. V dropped 4 bases and J dropped 0; count of bases not matched to a gene: 7. The CDR3 spells CASSLRLAGGLSYNEQFF. The CDR3 region has the DNA TGCGCCAGCAGCCTTAGACTAGCGGGGGGCCTCTCCTACAATGAGCAGTTCTTC.

V and J are TRBV2 and TRBJ1-6; D gene uncertain. The CDR3 is 13 amino acids. Germline lookup yields CDR1 SNHLY and CDR2 FYNNEI. V lost 8 bases, J lost 6 bases, and 11 bases lay in between. In nucleotides, the CDR3 is TGTGCCAGCGACCGAGGAGGTAATTCACCCCTCCACTTT. Its translation: CASDRGGNSPLHF.

V usage is TRBV7-2 and J usage is TRBJ1-4; 7 bases fit TRBD1. The junction had 6 bases not matched to a gene; V was cut back by 4 bases and J by 7 bases. From germline, CDR1 is SGHTA and CDR2 FQGNSA. The CDR3 has 14 residues. The CDR3 DNA reads TGTGCCAGCAGCTCGACAGGGATTGGTGAAAAACTGTTTTTT. Protein product: CASSSTGIGEKLFF.

The V call is TRBV7-9, the J call TRBJ2-7; D remains ambiguous. The V and J ends lost 3 bases and 5 bases respectively, with 5 bases between them. Germline assignment: CDR1 SEHNR and CDR2 FQNEAQ (reference sequence). The CDR3 runs to 11 residues. The CDR3 loop reads CASSFINEQYF. In DNA form, the CDR3 reads TGTGCCAGCAGCTTCATCAACGAGCAGTACTTC.

The chain recombines TRBV2 with TRBJ1-2, with D tentatively TRBD1 (5 bases). Trimming took 2 bases from V and 7 from J, leaving 11 bases between them. The CDR3 consists of 13 residues. Per the germline V gene, CDR1 is SNHLY and CDR2 is FYNNEI. In nucleotides, the CDR3 is TGTGCCAGCAGTGAACGGGGGGTAGGTGGCTACACCTTC. This codes for CASSERGVGGYTF.

The chain couples TRBV6-5 to TRBJ2-1; 7 bases are a match to TRBD1. Per germline, CDR1 MNHEY and CDR2 SVGAGI. The CDR3 runs 13 residues. V shed 7 bases and J 5 bases; nucleotides not matched to a gene: 5. The CDR3 loop reads CASIGQENNEQFF. CDR3 nucleotides: TGTGCCAGCATCGGACAGGAGAACAATGAGCAGTTCTTC.

This clone was seen a handful of times. The V and J genes are TRBV7-8 and TRBJ2-5; D call uncertain. The ends were cut back, 3 bases at V and 5 bases at J, with 10 bases in the middle. Germline CDR1 and CDR2: SGHVS and FQNEAQ. This CDR3 comprises 13 residues. This CDR3 is CASSFMGSETQYF. DNA for the CDR3: TGTGCCAGCAGCTTCATGGGGTCGGAGACCCAGTACTTC.

This chain links TRBV6-5 with TRBJ2-7; perhaps D is TRBD1 or TRBD2 (5 bases each). V lost 0 bases and J lost 3, with 15 bases in between. The CDR3 totals 16 residues. CDR1 MNHEY and CDR2 SVGAGI come from the germline V gene. The chain's CDR3 is CASSYSSQGVFYEQYF. CDR3 coding DNA: TGTGCCAGCAGTTACTCGAGTCAGGGAGTATTCTACGAGCAGTACTTC.

The V call is TRBV5-1, the J call TRBJ1-1; 8 bases align to TRBD1. V trimming: 5 bases; J trimming: 5 bases; junction bases outside the gene matches: 8. CDR3 length equals 14 residues. CDR1 is SGHRS and CDR2 is YFSETQ in the germline V gene. The CDR3 sequence is CASSFDRGGTEAFF. The CDR3 DNA sequence: TGCGCCAGCAGTTTTGACAGGGGAGGTACTGAAGCTTTCTTT. The variable domain in full, with the rest retrieved from reference TRBV5-1 and TRBJ1-1, is KAGVTQTPRYLIKTRGQQVTLSCSPISGHRSVSWYQQTPGQGLQFLFEYFSETQRNKGNFPGRFSGRQFSNSRSEMNVSTLELGDSALYLCASSFDRGGTEAFFGQGTRLTVV.

This clone appeared a few times. The CDR3 sequence: CASSLDRGPYNEQFF. The CDR3, as DNA: TGTGCCAGCAGCTTAGACAGGGGCCCCTACAATGAGCAGTTCTTC. The V and J genes are TRBV7-2 and TRBJ2-1; 7 bases are shared with TRBD1. There are 15 residues in the CDR3. The germline gives CDR1 SGHTA, CDR2 FQGNSA. Trimming cost V 1 base and J 2 bases; bases outside gene matches: 2.

This chain joins TRBV4-3 and TRBJ2-1, with TRBD1 identical over 8 bases. Germline trimming cut 4 bases from V and 6 bases from J; bases unmatched to any gene: 5. Germline V gene data show CDR1 as LGHNA and CDR2 as YSLEER. This CDR3 is built from 14 residues. DNA of the CDR3: TGCGCCAGCAGCCTTTCCGGGACAGGCAATGAGCAGTTCTTC. Amino acids: CASSLSGTGNEQFF.

The chain is built from TRBV6-4 and TRBJ1-3, with D possibly matching TRBD1 (6 bases). There are 15 residues in the CDR3. In germline, CDR1 is MRHNA, CDR2 SNTAGT. V was cut by 0 bases and J by 4 bases, with 10 bases left in between. The CDR3 is CASSDSSQGGNTIYF. For the CDR3, the DNA is TGTGCCAGCAGTGACTCATCACAGGGAGGAAACACCATATATTTT.

V is TRBV6-6 and J is TRBJ1-2, with a tentative D call TRBD1 (5 bases). The CDR3 covers 13 residues. The V end was cut by 6 bases, the J end by 8 bases, with 16 bases between. Germline CDR1 and CDR2: MNHNY and SVGAGI (reference sequence). The CDR3 reads CASRRDDLGGYTF. The CDR3 DNA follows: TGTGCCAGCAGGAGGGACGACCTGGGAGGCTACACCTTC.

The rearrangement joins TRBV18 to TRBJ2-3; TRBD2 matches 7 bases. Germline-derived CDR1 and CDR2 are KGHSH and LQKENI. Germline trimming cut 5 bases from V and 0 bases from J; bases unmatched to any gene: 8. The CDR3 contains 16 residues. The DNA of the CDR3 is TGTGCCAGCTCATCGACTAGCTGGTATAGCACAGATACGCAGTATTTT. Protein: CASSSTSWYSTDTQYF.

This clone was seen once. V gene TRBV18 combines with J gene TRBJ1-4, with D possibly TRBD1 on 5 matching bases. Germline V gives CDR1 KGHSH, CDR2 LQKENI. The V end lost 3 bases, the J end lost 9 bases, and 11 bases lay between the germline ends. The CDR3 has 13 amino acids. CDR3 sequence reads: CASSPGTGKKLFF. The CDR3 DNA reads as TGTGCCAGCTCACCCGGGACCGGCAAAAAACTGTTTTTT.

The chain employs TRBV29-1 and TRBJ1-4, with D maybe TRBD1 (5 bases). Germline CDR1 SQVTM, CDR2 ANQGSEA. V lost 6 bases to trimming and J lost 7 bases, with 21 bases between them. This CDR3 is 15 amino acids long. The CDR3 here is CSVPKGGDGGEKLFF. The CDR3, as DNA: TGCAGCGTCCCTAAAGGTGGGGACGGCGGTGAAAAACTGTTTTTT.

V and J are TRBV20-1 and TRBJ2-1, with D possibly being TRBD2 (5 bases). CDR1 is DFQATT, CDR2 SNEGSKA, per germline (reference sequence). V gave up 6 bases and J gave up 10 bases, with 13 bases separating them. CDR3 length: 11 amino acids. The CDR3 loop reads CSASKGREQFF. In nucleotides, the CDR3 is TGCAGTGCCAGTAAAGGGAGAGAGCAGTTCTTC.

The V call is TRBV15, the J call TRBJ1-6; 8 positions match TRBD1. V dropped 5 bases and J dropped 9; count of bases not matched to a gene: 9. There are 15 residues in the CDR3. Germline loops: CDR1 LNHNV, CDR2 YYDKDF (reference sequence). The CDR3 spells CATSLLDRGASPLHF. In DNA, the CDR3 is TGTGCCACCAGCCTCCTCGACAGGGGTGCTTCACCCCTCCACTTT.